This T cell receptor (beta chain) was recovered during a study of graft-versus-host responses after intestinal transplantation. Study at large: Transplant recipients had multivisceral, liver-intestinal, or isolated intestinal grafts.

The graft tissue was processed, and this released both intraepithelial and lamina propria lymphocytes. Assay used: immunoSEQ multiplex PCR; TCRdb lists only in-frame clones, some missing. There are about 1,000 clones in the sample; approximately 80% occur only once, and about 20% lies in the top ten. Worth noting for this clone: Its antigen remains unidentified.

Study-level points and caveats: Investigators detected GvH clones in recipient marrow, with some emerging earlier in ileum or blood. There was an association between peak levels of circulating GvH clones and early post-transplant HvG declines.

Trimming removed 4 bases from V and 1 base from J, with 7 bases in between. This CDR3 has 13 amino acids. Germline-derived CDR1 and CDR2 are MGHRA and YSYEKL. The specimen was ileum tissue, collected less than 110 days after intestinal transplant. The chain joins TRBV4-1 to TRBJ1-2; D call uncertain. The source of this sequence is a human patient who received an intestinal transplant, so some T cells may come from the graft donor. In nucleotides, the CDR3 is TGCGCCAGCAGCCCAAGCGTTAACTATGGCTACACCTTC. Translation: CASSPSVNYGYTF.